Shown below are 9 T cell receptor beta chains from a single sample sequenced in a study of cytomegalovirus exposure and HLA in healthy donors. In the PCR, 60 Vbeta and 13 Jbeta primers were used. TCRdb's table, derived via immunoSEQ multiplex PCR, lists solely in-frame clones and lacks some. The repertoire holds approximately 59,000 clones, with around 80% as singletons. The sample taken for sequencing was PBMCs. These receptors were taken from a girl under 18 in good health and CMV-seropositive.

The chain's CDR3 is CASSEERTGGEKLFF. CDR3 in DNA: TGTGCCAGCAGCGAAGAGCGTACGGGGGGTGAAAAACTGTTTTTT. J is TRBJ1-4 and V is TRBV11-2, with D tentatively TRBD1 (5 bases). This CDR3 is 15 amino acids long. V was shortened by 5 bases and J by 7 bases, with 17 bases between the two germline ends. Germline CDR1 reads SGHAT; CDR2 reads FQNNGV. The variable domain in full, completed from reference TRBV11-2 and TRBJ1-4, reads EAGVAQSPRYKIIEKRQSVAFWCNPISGHATLYWYQQILGQGPKLLIQFQNNGVVDDSQLPKDRFSAERLKGVDSTLKIQPAKLEDSAVYLCASSEERTGGEKLFFGSGTQLSVL.

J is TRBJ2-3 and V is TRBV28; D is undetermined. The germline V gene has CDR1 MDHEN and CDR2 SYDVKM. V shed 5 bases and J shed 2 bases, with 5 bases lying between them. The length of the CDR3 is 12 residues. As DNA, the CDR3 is TGTGCCAGCAGTGAGGACACAGATACGCAGTATTTT. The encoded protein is CASSEDTDTQYF.

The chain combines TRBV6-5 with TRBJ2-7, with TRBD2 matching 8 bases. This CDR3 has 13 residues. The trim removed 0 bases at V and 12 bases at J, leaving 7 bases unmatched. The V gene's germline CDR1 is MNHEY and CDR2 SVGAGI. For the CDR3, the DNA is TGTGCCAGCAGTTACTCGATAGGCGGGGGGCGGTACTTC. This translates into CASSYSIGGGRYF.

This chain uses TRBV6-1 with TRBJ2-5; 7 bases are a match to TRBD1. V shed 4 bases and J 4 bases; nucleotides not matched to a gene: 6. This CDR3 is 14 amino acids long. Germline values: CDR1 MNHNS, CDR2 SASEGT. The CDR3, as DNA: TGTGCCAGCAGTGTAAACAGGGGTCCAGAGACCCAGTACTTC. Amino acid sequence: CASSVNRGPETQYF.

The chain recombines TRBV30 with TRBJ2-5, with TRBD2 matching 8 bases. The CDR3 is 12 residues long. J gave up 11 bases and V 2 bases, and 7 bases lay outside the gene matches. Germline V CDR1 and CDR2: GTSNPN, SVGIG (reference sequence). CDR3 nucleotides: TGTGCCTGGAGTACAGCGGGGGCCGCGCAGTACTTC. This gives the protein CAWSTAGAAQYF.

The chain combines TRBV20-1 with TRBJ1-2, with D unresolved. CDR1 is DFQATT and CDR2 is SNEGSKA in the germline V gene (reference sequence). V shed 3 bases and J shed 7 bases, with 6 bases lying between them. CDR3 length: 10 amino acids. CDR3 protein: CSARYSGYTF. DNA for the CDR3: TGCAGTGCTAGGTACAGTGGCTACACCTTC.

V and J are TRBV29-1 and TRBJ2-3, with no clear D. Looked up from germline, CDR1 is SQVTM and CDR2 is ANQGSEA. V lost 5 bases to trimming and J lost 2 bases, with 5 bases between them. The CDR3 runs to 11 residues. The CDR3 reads CSVKLTDTQYF. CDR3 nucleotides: TGCAGCGTTAAGCTCACAGATACGCAGTATTTT.

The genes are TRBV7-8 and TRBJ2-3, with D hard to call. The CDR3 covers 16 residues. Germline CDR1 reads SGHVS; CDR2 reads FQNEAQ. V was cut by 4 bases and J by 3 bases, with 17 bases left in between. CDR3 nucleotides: TGTGCCAGCAGCTCCGGAGAGGCCTATTGGACAGATACGCAGTATTTT. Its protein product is CASSSGEAYWTDTQYF.

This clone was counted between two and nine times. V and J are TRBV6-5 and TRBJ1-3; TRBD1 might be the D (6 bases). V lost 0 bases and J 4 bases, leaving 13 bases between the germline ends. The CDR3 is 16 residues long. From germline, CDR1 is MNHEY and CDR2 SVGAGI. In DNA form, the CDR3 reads TGTGCCAGCAGTTACTCCTCGACAGGAGGAGGAAACACCATATATTTT. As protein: CASSYSSTGGGNTIYF.